This T cell receptor (beta chain) was recorded in a study of blood T cell repertoires in COVID-19. This clone appeared a single time. As handled by the study authors: Reference gene primer amplification yielded estimated nucleated cell counts. Produced via immunoSEQ multiplex PCR; TCRdb's table is partial and in-frame only. The V and J calls and the clone size are those of that table, but D and trimming were determined from the DNA. The repertoire consists of about 140,000 clones, with 80% occurring once and the leading ten covering approximately 3.4%. The sample comprised peripheral blood. This receptor was obtained from a man between 65 and 85 years old who had recovered from COVID-19.

The CDR3 loop reads CASSLYRENTEAFF. The CDR3 nucleotides read TGTGCCAGCTCACTTTACAGGGAGAACACTGAAGCTTTCTTT. The chain carries TRBV18 and TRBJ1-1; tentative D call: TRBD1 (6 bases). Trimming left V 4 bases short and J 1 base short, with 10 bases between. This CDR3 contains 14 residues. Germline assignment: CDR1 KGHSH and CDR2 LQKENI.